Below are 16 T cell receptor beta chains sequenced from a single sample in a study of T cell clones after liver transplantation. This table comes from immunoSEQ multiplex PCR, and its TCRdb copy is limited to in-frame clones, with some not included. Found here are approximately 70,000 clones, approximately 81% of them singletons; the top ten hold 2.1%. The specimen comprised CD4+ T cells from blood, sampled roughly 50 months after liver transplant. All receptors come from a human patient who received a liver transplant. Some of the T cells may derive from the graft donor.

The rearrangement links TRBV29-1 to TRBJ2-7, with 7 bases matching TRBD1. Germline CDR1 reads SQVTM; CDR2 reads ANQGSEA. After removal of 6 bases from V and 1 base from J, the junction contained 6 bases not matched to a gene. CDR3 length: 13 amino acids. The CDR3 nucleotides are TGCAGCGTCGAAACGACAGGGTCCTACGAGCAGTACTTC. This translates into CSVETTGSYEQYF.

This clone came up a few times. The J gene is TRBJ1-5, the V gene TRBV7-9; tentatively, D is TRBD1 (5 bases). Germline lookup yields CDR1 SEHNR and CDR2 FQNEAQ (reference sequence). The CDR3 covers 14 residues. The V end lost 5 bases, the J end lost 7 bases, and 15 bases lay between the germline ends. The CDR3 spells CASSAGGETQPQHF. DNA for the CDR3: TGTGCCAGCAGCGCAGGAGGGGAAACCCAGCCCCAGCATTTT.

The V and J genes are TRBV7-2 and TRBJ2-3; 7 bases match TRBD2. Germline V gene sequence: CDR1 SGHTA, CDR2 FQGNSA. The CDR3 has 15 residues. Trimming at V came to 5 bases and at J to 1 base, leaving 6 bases not matched to a gene. The CDR3 nucleotides read TGTGCCAGCAGCATTCATGGGGGGGGCACAGATACGCAGTATTTT. This translates into CASSIHGGGTDTQYF. Variable domain in full (rest from reference TRBV7-2 and TRBJ2-3): GAGVSQSPSNKVTEKGKDVELRCDPISGHTALYWYRQSLGQGLEFLIYFQGNSAPDKSGLPSDRFSAERTGGSVSTLTIQRTQQEDSAVYLCASSIHGGGTDTQYFGPGTRLTVL.

For the CDR3, the DNA is TGTGCCAGCAGCCCTTGGGGTCTGAACTATGGCTACACCTTC. This sequence encodes CASSPWGLNYGYTF. The rearrangement joins TRBV2 to TRBJ1-2, with unresolved D. V was cut by 6 bases and J by 2 bases, with 13 bases left in between. CDR3 length: 14 residues. Germline CDR1 and CDR2: SNHLY and FYNNEI.

The J gene is TRBJ2-3, the V gene TRBV28, with D unresolved. Per germline, CDR1 MDHEN and CDR2 SYDVKM. V was shortened by 6 bases and J by 6 bases, with 22 bases between the two germline ends. The CDR3 is made up of 16 amino acids. CDR3 sequence: CASRTTGPQSRDTQYF. CDR3 bases: TGTGCCAGCAGGACCACCGGGCCCCAATCCCGGGATACGCAGTATTTT.

This clone turned up a few times. The rearrangement uses TRBV30 and TRBJ1-1, with D unresolved. The CDR3 contains 10 residues. Trimming removed 7 bases from V and 9 bases from J, with 12 bases in between. Germline CDR1 reads GTSNPN; CDR2 reads SVGIG (reference sequence). The CDR3 nucleotides are TGTGCCTTTTCTGGTGATAAAGCTTTCTTT. Translation gives CAFSGDKAFF.

This chain joins TRBV6-1 and TRBJ2-4; D possibly corresponds to TRBD1 (7 bases). There are 15 residues in the CDR3. Germline V lookup: CDR1 MNHNS, CDR2 SASEGT. Between the trimmed V and J ends, which lost 7 bases and 0 bases, there was a span of 13 bases. The CDR3 nucleotides read TGTGCCAGCAAAGGTCAGGGGGGAGCCAAAAACATTCAGTACTTC. Its translation is CASKGQGGAKNIQYF.

The genes are TRBV5-1 and TRBJ1-3; 8 bases match TRBD1. The CDR3 loop spans 16 amino acids. In germline, CDR1 is SGHRS, CDR2 YFSETQ. Losses at the gene ends were 4 bases for V and 8 bases for J; bases not matched to a gene: 14. The DNA of the CDR3 is TGCGCCAGCAGCGTCGATGGACAGGGTGGTAGCTACACCATATATTTT. This gives the protein CASSVDGQGGSYTIYF.

This clone has a single count. Different DNA sequences within this sample yield the same CDR3. The chain employs TRBV7-2 and TRBJ1-1; no firm D call. In germline, CDR1 is SGHTA, CDR2 FQGNSA. V was pared by 1 base and J by 2 bases, with 8 bases between. CDR3 size: 14 residues. The chain's CDR3 is CASSLGQFNTEAFF. CDR3 nucleotides: TGTGCCAGCAGCTTAGGCCAATTTAACACTGAAGCTTTCTTT.

The chain joins TRBV5-4 to TRBJ1-2, with D maybe TRBD1 (5 bases). CDR3 length: 14 residues. Germline V gene data show CDR1 as SGHNT and CDR2 as YYREEE (reference sequence). With 1 base removed from V and 4 bases from J, the gap between germline ends came to 11 bases. Written as DNA, the CDR3 is TGTGCCAGCAGCTTGTGGCAGGGTGGCTATGGCTACACCTTC. This encodes CASSLWQGGYGYTF.

The genes are TRBV6-5 and TRBJ1-6; D is undetermined. The CDR3 is 13 amino acids. In germline, CDR1 is MNHEY, CDR2 SVGAGI. V was cut by 0 bases and J by 15 bases, with 12 bases left in between. The chain's CDR3 is CASSYSRGRDLHF. The CDR3 coding sequence is TGTGCCAGCAGTTACTCGAGAGGGCGGGACCTCCACTTT.

With regard to this clone: At one boundary the junction diverges from the germline segment, which might be a read error. This chain uses TRBV7-7 with TRBJ2-1, with 15 bases matching TRBD2. Germline V gene lookup returns CDR1 SSHAT and CDR2 FNYEAQ (reference sequence). The CDR3 loop spans 15 amino acids. For the CDR3, the DNA is TGTGCTAGCAGCTTAGGACTAGCGGGAGGGAATGAGCAGTTCTTC. Protein: CASSLGLAGGNEQFF.

V and J are TRBV7-6 and TRBJ2-7, with 8 bases lining up with TRBD1. The CDR3 length is 15 residues. Per the germline V gene, CDR1 is SGHVS and CDR2 is FNYEAQ. V was clipped by 5 bases and J by 7 bases; unmatched bases: 13. CDR3 DNA: TGTGCCAGCAGCAGATCGGGACAGGTCCTGGGAGAGCAGTACTTC. Translated: CASSRSGQVLGEQYF.

The chain is built from TRBV6-5 and TRBJ1-1; TRBD1 might be the D (5 bases). V was clipped by 5 bases and J by 1 base, with 14 bases between them. The CDR3 runs to 15 residues. The germline gives CDR1 MNHEY, CDR2 SVGAGI. Written as DNA, the CDR3 is TGTGCCAGCAGTAGTTGGAGGGGACCGAACACTGAAGCTTTCTTT. Translation gives CASSSWRGPNTEAFF.

The V gene is TRBV2, the J gene TRBJ2-7, with 9 nucleotides matching TRBD2. The CDR3 spans 14 residues. V was pared by 7 bases and J by 3 bases, with 7 bases of the junction left unmatched. From germline, CDR1 is SNHLY and CDR2 FYNNEI. The CDR3 region is CASNSGLALYEQYF. Here the CDR3 DNA reads TGTGCCAGCAACTCGGGACTAGCCCTCTACGAGCAGTACTTC.

The chain recombines TRBV27 with TRBJ2-2; D unclear. V lost 5 bases to trimming and J lost 7 bases, with 8 bases between them. Germline CDR1 and CDR2: MNHEY and SMNVEV (reference sequence). CDR3 size: 12 residues. The CDR3 DNA sequence: TGTGCCAGCAGTGAGACTGACGGGGAGCTGTTTTTT. Amino acid sequence: CASSETDGELFF.